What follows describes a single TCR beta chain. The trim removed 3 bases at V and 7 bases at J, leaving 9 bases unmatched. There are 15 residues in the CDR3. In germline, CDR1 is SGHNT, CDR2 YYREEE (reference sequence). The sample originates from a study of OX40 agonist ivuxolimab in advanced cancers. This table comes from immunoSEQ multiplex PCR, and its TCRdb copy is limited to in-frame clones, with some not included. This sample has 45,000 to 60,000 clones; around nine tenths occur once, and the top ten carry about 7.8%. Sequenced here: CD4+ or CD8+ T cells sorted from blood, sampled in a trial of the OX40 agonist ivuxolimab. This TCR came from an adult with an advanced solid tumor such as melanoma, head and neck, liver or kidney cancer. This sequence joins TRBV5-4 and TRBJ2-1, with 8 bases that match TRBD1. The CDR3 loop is CASSSAGGKANEQFF. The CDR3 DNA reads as TGTGCCAGCAGCTCTGCAGGGGGCAAGGCGAATGAGCAGTTCTTC.